A selection of T cell receptor beta chains follows, all from one sample in a study of CD8 T cell repertoires and HIV-1 epitope variants. These TCRs are of unknown antigen specificity. Sequencing was performed with immunoSEQ multiplex PCR; in TCRdb, only in-frame clones are kept and a portion is missing. This sample carries roughly 5,000 clones, over 50% of them seen once, and the ten largest clones take nearly 45%. What was sequenced was cultured CD8+ T cells derived from PBMCs. The receptors come from a male donor with HIV. Both conserved end residues are part of each CDR3. A D gene is named only where the DNA matches it firmly. Only part of the rows carry a size: once, few, many, or a class if the clone is expanded.

size: NA; V: TRBV14; length: 16; J: TRBJ2-3; D: NA; CDR3: CASSQDLQVIGDTQYF; DNA: TGTGCCAGCAGCCAAGATCTCCAAGTTATAGGGGATACGCAGTATTTT
size: NA; V: TRBV21-1; length: 17; J: TRBJ2-2; D: NA; CDR3: CASSKEASGATPGELFF; DNA: TGTGCCAGCAGCAAAGAGGCTAGCGGGGCGACCCCGGGGGAGCTGTTTTTT
size: NA; V: TRBV28; length: 14; J: TRBJ2-7; D: TRBD1; CDR3: CASSAPDRVLEQYF; DNA: TGTGCCAGCAGTGCCCCGGACAGGGTTCTCGAGCAGTACTTC
size: NA; V: TRBV27; length: 15; J: TRBJ1-3; D: NA; CDR3: CASSLSGSSGNTIYF; DNA: TGTGCCAGCAGTTTATCAGGGAGCTCTGGAAACACCATATATTTT
size: NA; V: TRBV9; length: 15; J: TRBJ2-3; D: NA; CDR3: CASSVGGRGTDTQYF; DNA: TGTGCCAGCAGCGTAGGCGGGCGGGGCACAGATACGCAGTATTTT
size: few; V: TRBV7-9; length: 12; J: TRBJ1-5; D: NA; CDR3: CASSLSNQPQHF; DNA: TGTGCCAGCAGCTTGTCGAATCAGCCCCAGCATTTT
size: NA; V: TRBV2; length: 17; J: TRBJ2-7; D: NA; CDR3: CASSGEPRTGTSYEQYF; DNA: TGTGCCAGCAGTGGTGAGCCTAGGACGGGGACCTCCTACGAGCAGTACTTC
size: NA; V: TRBV29-1; length: 11; J: TRBJ2-1; D: TRBD2; CDR3: CSVVREFEQFF; DNA: TGCAGCGTAGTGCGGGAGTTTGAGCAGTTCTTC
size: NA; V: TRBV5-5; length: 14; J: TRBJ1-1; D: NA; CDR3: CASSLGWGTTEAFF; DNA: TGTGCCAGCAGCTTGGGTTGGGGGACGACTGAAGCTTTCTTT
size: NA; V: TRBV7-9; length: 14; J: TRBJ2-5; D: TRBD1; CDR3: CASSLGQYLREQYF; DNA: TGTGCCAGCAGCTTGGGACAGTACCTTCGTGAGCAGTACTTC